This entry features one T cell receptor (beta chain) sequence. No antigen is known for it. The sample comes from a study of OX40 agonist ivuxolimab in advanced cancers. Study overall: People in dose escalation had one of these cancers: hepatocellular carcinoma, melanoma, renal cell or head and neck cancer. A mean age of roughly 66 years, range roughly 23 to 85, was recorded, and over 65% were male.

Assay used: immunoSEQ multiplex PCR; TCRdb lists only in-frame clones, some missing. The sample holds nearly 60,000 clones; 75% to 90% are singletons and the top ten take over 0.6%. Germline-derived CDR1 and CDR2 are ENHRY and SYGVKD. V lost 2 bases, J lost 5 bases, and 9 bases stayed unmatched. This CDR3 region has 17 residues. Study observations and caveats: In general, CD8+ T cells held more expanded clones than CD4+ did, on average. The authors also found low normalized T-cell clonal expansion in some nonresponders.

V is TRBV10-3 and J is TRBJ2-3; 11 nucleotides line up with TRBD2. The sequence was collected from an adult with an advanced solid tumor such as melanoma, head and neck, liver or kidney cancer. The material sequenced was CD4+ or CD8+ T cells sorted from blood, taken in a trial of the OX40 agonist ivuxolimab. The CDR3 DNA reads TGTGCCATCAGTGAGATCGGTAGCGGGGGGGGTAAAGATACGCAGTATTTT. Its protein is CAISEIGSGGGKDTQYF.